These 26 T cell receptor beta chains were sequenced from one sample in a study of blood T cell repertoires in COVID-19. Produced via immunoSEQ multiplex PCR; TCRdb's table is partial and in-frame only. Here the sample spans 250,000 or so clones, about nine tenths being singletons. The source material was PBMCs or T cells enriched from blood (not recorded which). These TCRs come from a man in his forties or fifties who had recovered from COVID-19.

V is TRBV27 and J is TRBJ2-7; tentative D call: TRBD1 (6 bases). CDR1 is MNHEY, CDR2 SMNVEV, per germline (reference sequence). The V gene lost 8 bases and the J gene lost 4 bases, with 21 bases spanning the gap. This CDR3 has 15 amino acids. In nucleotides, the CDR3 is TGTGCCAGCCACAAGACCCTGGGGGCGAAGTACGAGCAGTACTTC. Amino acids: CASHKTLGAKYEQYF.

The chain recombines TRBV5-1 with TRBJ2-1; TRBD2 aligns across 9 bases. Germline CDR1 reads SGHRS; CDR2 reads YFSETQ. The CDR3 has 15 amino acids. V shed 1 base, J shed 9 bases, and the junction held 8 bases outside the gene matches. DNA for the CDR3: TGCGCCAGCAGCTTGTTCGCGGGAGGGCCACGTGAGCAGTTCTTC. Translation gives CASSLFAGGPREQFF.

In regard to this clone: Other DNA sequences in this sample translate to the same CDR3. This chain uses TRBV9 with TRBJ2-2; D ambiguous. Germline V gene data show CDR1 as SGDLS and CDR2 as YYNGEE. The CDR3 is made up of 12 amino acids. V was clipped by 0 bases and J by 8 bases, with 5 bases between them. CDR3 residues: CASSVVSGELFF. CDR3 DNA sequence: TGTGCCAGCAGCGTAGTGTCGGGGGAGCTGTTTTTT.

This chain links TRBV6-5 with TRBJ2-5; possibly TRBD2 for D (7 bases). The V and J ends lost 6 bases and 4 bases respectively, with 18 bases between them. The CDR3 extends over 15 amino acids. Germline V gene data show CDR1 as MNHEY and CDR2 as SVGAGI. This CDR3 reads CASSVGGGAGETQYF. The CDR3 DNA sequence: TGTGCCAGCAGCGTCGGTGGGGGGGCGGGAGAGACCCAGTACTTC.

This chain connects TRBV19 to TRBJ2-1, with 9 bases aligning to TRBD1. This CDR3 contains 15 residues. From germline, CDR1 is LNHDA and CDR2 SQIVND (reference sequence). Losses at the gene ends were 8 bases for V and 4 bases for J; bases not matched to a gene: 9. DNA of the CDR3: TGTGCCAGTGGCGAGGGGACAGGGCTGTACAATGAGCAGTTCTTC. It yields the protein CASGEGTGLYNEQFF.

This clone was seen more than once but under ten times. The CDR3 spells CASSLSTSGTYEQYF. DNA of the CDR3: TGTGCCAGCAGTTTATCAACTAGCGGAACCTACGAGCAGTACTTC. The rearrangement links TRBV28 to TRBJ2-7, with 8 bases identical to TRBD2. Per the germline V gene, CDR1 is MDHEN and CDR2 is SYDVKM. V gave up 1 base and J gave up 2 bases; unmatched junction bases: 4. CDR3 length: 15 residues.

This sequence joins TRBV6-4 and TRBJ1-2; D might be TRBD1 (5 bases). Trimming stripped 3 bases from V and 6 bases from J, with 17 bases between. CDR1 MRHNA and CDR2 SNTAGT come from the germline V gene. CDR3 length: 15 residues. CDR3 sequence reads: CASSERPGERNGYTF. The CDR3 DNA is TGTGCCAGCAGTGAGAGGCCGGGGGAAAGGAATGGCTACACCTTC.

V usage is TRBV7-2 and J usage is TRBJ2-7; 10 bases are shared with TRBD2. Trimming cost V 5 bases and J 3 bases; bases outside gene matches: 7. Germline CDR1 is SGHTA and CDR2 is FQGNSA. This CDR3 has 15 amino acids. The CDR3 protein is CASSLSGGSFYEQYF. The CDR3 nucleotides are TGTGCCAGCAGCCTTAGCGGGGGGTCCTTCTACGAGCAGTACTTC.

In DNA form, the CDR3 reads TGTGCCAGCAGCCCCCGGGGGGAACCTGGGTACAATGAGCAGTTCTTC. It translates to CASSPRGEPGYNEQFF. V gene TRBV11-3 combines with J gene TRBJ2-1; TRBD2 agrees at 7 bases. CDR1 and CDR2 from the germline V gene are SGHNT and YENEEA. CDR3 length equals 16 residues. Losses at the gene ends were 5 bases for V and 4 bases for J; bases not matched to a gene: 11.

The chain carries TRBV3-1 (or the pseudogene TRBV3-2) and TRBJ2-3; D is possibly TRBD2 (6 bases). In germline, CDR1 is LGHDT, CDR2 YNNKEL (reference sequence). The CDR3 runs to 15 residues. Between the trimmed V and J ends, which lost 4 bases and 0 bases, there was a span of 11 bases. CDR3 sequence: CASSLSGLSTDTQYF. The CDR3 DNA is TGTGCCAGCAGCCTTAGCGGCCTTAGCACAGATACGCAGTATTTT.

V gene TRBV12-3 or TRBV12-4 combines with J gene TRBJ2-7; the D gene is possibly TRBD2 (5 bases). The CDR3 is made up of 13 amino acids. Trimming shortened V by 7 bases and J by 5 bases, and 15 bases separated the two germline ends. The CDR3 is CASTRGSVNEQYF. The CDR3 bases are TGTGCCAGCACCCGAGGGTCGGTGAACGAGCAGTACTTC.

The gene calls are TRBV7-8 and TRBJ2-1; a possible D gene is TRBD2 (5 bases). The V gene's germline CDR1 is SGHVS and CDR2 FQNEAQ. This CDR3 has 13 amino acids. Trimming stripped 1 base from V and 10 bases from J, with 11 bases between. The CDR3 reads CASSLVRELEQFF. DNA for the CDR3: TGTGCCAGCAGCTTAGTGAGGGAACTGGAGCAGTTCTTC.

The sample holds a few counts of this clone. The chain uses TRBV19 and TRBJ2-2, with 8 bases identical to TRBD1. J lost 5 bases, V lost 0 bases, and 11 bases had no gene match. The CDR3 is 18 residues long. Germline values: CDR1 LNHDA, CDR2 SQIVND (reference sequence). The CDR3 DNA is TGTGCCAGTAGTATAGAAGGTTCAGGACAGGGACTGACCGGGGAGCTGTTTTTT. Its translation: CASSIEGSGQGLTGELFF.

The chain recombines TRBV5-1 with TRBJ2-5; 7 bases match TRBD1. From germline, CDR1 is SGHRS and CDR2 YFSETQ. Trimming cost V 3 bases and J 2 bases; bases outside gene matches: 4. This CDR3 contains 14 residues. DNA of the CDR3: TGCGCCAGCAGCTGGGACAGCCATCAAGAGACCCAGTACTTC. Translated, it gives CASSWDSHQETQYF.

The J gene is TRBJ1-1, the V gene TRBV4-1; the D gene is possibly TRBD1 (6 bases). The CDR3 has 16 residues. Trimming left V 1 base short and J 5 bases short, with 17 bases between. Germline values: CDR1 MGHRA, CDR2 YSYEKL. The CDR3 sequence: CASSQGVSLRGTEAFF. The CDR3 DNA sequence: TGCGCCAGCAGCCAAGGCGTCTCCCTGAGGGGGACTGAAGCTTTCTTT.

V usage is TRBV18 and J usage is TRBJ1-2; possibly TRBD1 for D (5 bases). CDR1 is KGHSH, CDR2 LQKENI, per germline. Trimming pared 2 bases from V and 4 bases from J, leaving 11 bases between. The CDR3 runs to 14 residues. Here the CDR3 DNA reads TGTGCCAGCTCACCAGGGGAGGGGTTCTATGGCTACACCTTC. Its translation is CASSPGEGFYGYTF.

The chain has TRBV4-2 and TRBJ1-1, with 12 bases that match TRBD1. The CDR3 runs to 15 residues. CDR1 is LGHNA and CDR2 is YNFKEQ in the germline V gene. V lost 4 bases to trimming and J lost 10 bases; unmatched junction nucleotides: 10. CDR3: CASSLPGQGAQRAFF. The CDR3, as DNA: TGTGCCAGCAGCCTCCCGGGACAGGGGGCCCAGCGAGCTTTCTTT.

The V gene is TRBV5-4, the J gene TRBJ2-2; TRBD2 matches 13 bases. V shed 5 bases, J shed 6 bases, and the junction held 4 bases outside the gene matches. In germline, CDR1 is SGHNT, CDR2 YYREEE (reference sequence). This CDR3 has 15 residues. In DNA, the CDR3 is TGTGCCAGCAGTCCCGGGACTAGCGGGGCCGGGGAGCTGTTTTTT. This translates into CASSPGTSGAGELFF.

The rearrangement joins TRBV5-1 to TRBJ2-2, with D possibly being TRBD1 (6 bases). The germline V and J ends were trimmed by 0 bases and 1 base, with 10 bases remaining between them. The germline gives CDR1 SGHRS, CDR2 YFSETQ. There are 16 residues in the CDR3. The CDR3 nucleotides are TGCGCCAGCAGCTTGGGGTGGACAGTGAACACCGGGGAGCTGTTTTTT. Its translation: CASSLGWTVNTGELFF.

A note on this clone: Other DNA variants within this sample encode the same CDR3. V usage is TRBV7-9 and J usage is TRBJ2-1, with D unresolved. CDR3 size: 13 residues. CDR1 is SEHNR and CDR2 is FQNEAQ in the germline V gene (reference sequence). Trimming pared 4 bases from V and 0 bases from J, leaving 4 bases between. The CDR3 nucleotides are TGTGCCAGCAGCTCGGGCTCCTACAATGAGCAGTTCTTC. Encoded protein: CASSSGSYNEQFF. Using reference TRBV7-9 and TRBJ2-1 for the parts outside the CDR3, the full variable domain is DTGVSQNPRHKITKRGQNVTFRCDPISEHNRLYWYRQTLGQGPEFLTYFQNEAQLEKSRLLSDRFSAERPKGSFSTLEIQRTEQGDSAMYLCASSSGSYNEQFFGPGTRLTVL.

The V gene is TRBV6-5, the J gene TRBJ1-1; tentatively, D is TRBD1 (5 bases). Germline V CDR1 and CDR2: MNHEY, SVGAGI. V dropped 6 bases and J dropped 8 bases, with 19 bases sitting between them. The CDR3 has 14 amino acids. The CDR3 sequence is CASRNLGGAGEAFF. The CDR3 region has the DNA TGTGCCAGCAGAAACCTGGGGGGAGCCGGGGAAGCTTTCTTT.

This rearrangement joins TRBV5-4 to TRBJ1-2, with TRBD1 as a possible D gene (6 bases). Germline V gene data show CDR1 as SGHNT and CDR2 as YYREEE (reference sequence). The CDR3 sequence is 15 residues long. V lost 0 bases and J lost 2, with 11 bases in between. CDR3 loop: CASSLVGGSNYGYTF. The CDR3 DNA is TGTGCCAGCAGCTTGGTAGGGGGATCCAACTATGGCTACACCTTC. The variable domain in full, with the rest retrieved from reference TRBV5-4 and TRBJ1-2, is ETGVTQSPTHLIKTRGQQVTLRCSSQSGHNTVSWYQQALGQGPQFIFQYYREEENGRGNFPPRFSGLQFPNYSSELNVNALELDDSALYLCASSLVGGSNYGYTFGSGTRLTVV.

The chain joins TRBV4-2 to TRBJ2-7, with D perhaps matching TRBD2 (5 bases). The CDR3 totals 14 residues. Trimming pared 1 base from V and 2 bases from J, leaving 9 bases between. Germline values: CDR1 LGHNA, CDR2 YNFKEQ. This CDR3 is CASSQGEGTYEQYF. The CDR3, as DNA: TGTGCCAGCAGCCAAGGAGAGGGCACCTACGAGCAGTACTTC.

CDR3 DNA: TGTGCCACCAGTGATCCCAGACTAGCGGGAGTTAAGGATGAGCAGTTCTTC. Its translation is CATSDPRLAGVKDEQFF. The gene calls are TRBV24-1 and TRBJ2-1, with 12 bases identical to TRBD2. The ends lost 3 bases at V and 8 bases at J; junction bases unmatched: 10. Germline-derived CDR1 and CDR2 are KGHDR and SFDVKD. The CDR3 has 17 amino acids.

This clone was detected many times. The gene calls are TRBV7-3 and TRBJ1-1, with a possible D match to TRBD1 (5 bases). Germline V gives CDR1 SGHTA, CDR2 FQGTGA. With 1 base removed from V and 5 bases from J, the gap between germline ends came to 17 bases. This CDR3 region has 16 residues. CDR3: CASSLSVAGTGTEAFF. The CDR3 DNA reads TGTGCCAGCAGCTTAAGCGTCGCGGGGACGGGTACTGAAGCTTTCTTT.

The chain couples TRBV7-9 to TRBJ1-1; 7 nucleotides match TRBD1. Germline CDR1 and CDR2: SEHNR and FQNEAQ (reference sequence). J lost 2 bases, V lost 5 bases, and 11 bases had no gene match. The CDR3 is 16 residues long. CDR3 protein: CASSPQTGRGNTEAFF. DNA of the CDR3: TGTGCCAGCAGCCCCCAGACAGGGCGGGGCAACACTGAAGCTTTCTTT.